The 3 T cell receptor beta chains below all came from one sample that was sequenced in a study of blood T cell repertoires in COVID-19 (dated by TCRdb to about 2020). Libraries came from the immunoSEQ multiplex PCR assay. Held by TCRdb, this immuneACCESS table contains in-frame sequences only and omits some clones. Under half of the omission traces to an unresolved V gene where checked; the cause of the rest is unknown. In this sample the table shows a few hundred thousand clones, 70% to 90% of which occur a single time. Of the sample, 0.95% to 1.5% falls within the top ten clones. The sequencing sample was made of peripheral blood. The receptors stem from a man in his forties or fifties with acute or convalescent COVID-19.

This chain uses TRBV2 with TRBJ1-3; weak D call: TRBD1 (5 bases). Germline V gene data show CDR1 as SNHLY and CDR2 as FYNNEI. Trimming took 5 bases from V and 0 from J, leaving 11 bases between them. This CDR3 is 15 amino acids long. The CDR3 DNA sequence: TGTGCCAGCAGTTTAGACAGCCCCTCTGGAAACACCATATATTTT. The encoded protein is CASSLDSPSGNTIYF.

The V and J genes are TRBV29-1 and TRBJ1-1; 10 bases are shared with TRBD1. The CDR3 has 20 amino acids. Germline CDR1 SQVTM, CDR2 ANQGSEA. The trim removed 1 base at V and 0 bases at J, leaving 17 bases unmatched. CDR3 residues: CSVEGQGAVNFPDLNTEAFF. The CDR3 DNA follows: TGCAGCGTTGAAGGACAGGGGGCCGTCAATTTTCCGGACTTGAACACTGAAGCTTTCTTT.

This rearrangement joins TRBV12-3 or TRBV12-4 to TRBJ1-1; D possibly corresponds to TRBD1 (6 bases). The CDR3 extends over 13 amino acids. V lost 3 bases and J lost 4, with 9 bases in between. Here the CDR3 reads CASSLGAGTEAFF. As DNA, the CDR3 is TGTGCCAGCAGTTTGGGGGCAGGCACTGAAGCTTTCTTT.